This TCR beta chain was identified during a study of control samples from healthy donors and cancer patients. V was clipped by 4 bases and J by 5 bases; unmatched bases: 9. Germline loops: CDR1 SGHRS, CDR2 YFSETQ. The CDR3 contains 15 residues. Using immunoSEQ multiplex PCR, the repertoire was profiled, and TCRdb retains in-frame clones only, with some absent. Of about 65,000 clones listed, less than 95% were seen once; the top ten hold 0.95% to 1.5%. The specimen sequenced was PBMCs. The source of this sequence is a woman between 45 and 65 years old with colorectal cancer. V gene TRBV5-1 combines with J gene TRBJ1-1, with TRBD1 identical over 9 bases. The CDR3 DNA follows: TGCGCCAGCAGCCTGGGACAGGGCTGGTTGACTGAAGCTTTCTTT. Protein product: CASSLGQGWLTEAFF.